Shown below are 30 T cell receptor beta chains from a single sample sequenced in a study of neurological immune-mediated disorders. TCRdb analysed the 5' RACE reads with MiXCR anew, one entry per CDR3 protein. The table has about 84,000 distinct CDR3 sequences, 9% to 12% seen once. The sample was PBMCs. The receptors were sampled from a man aged 35 to 55 in good health.

This clonotype was seen ten or more times. V usage is TRBV7-3 and J usage is TRBJ2-2; D is uncertain. CDR1 is SGHTA and CDR2 is FQGTGA in the germline V gene. This CDR3 is 14 amino acids long. V lost 2 bases, J lost 7 bases, and 11 bases lay in between. As DNA, the CDR3 is TGTGCCAGCAGCTTATCCCTTGGTGGCGGGGAGCTGTTTTTT. It codes for CASSLSLGGGELFF.

This clonotype occurred many times. DNA for the CDR3: TGTGCCAGCAGCCGTAGCTGGACGGACCACTACACCTTC. It encodes CASSRSWTDHYTF. This chain connects TRBV14 to TRBJ1-2, with D uncertain. This CDR3 region has 13 residues. V lost 4 bases and J lost 10, with 16 bases in between. CDR1 SGHDN and CDR2 FVKESK come from the germline V gene.

This clonotype was recorded many times. The chain links TRBV30 to TRBJ2-6, with D possibly TRBD1 on 5 matching bases. CDR1 GTSNPN and CDR2 SVGIG come from the germline V gene (reference sequence). Trimming shortened V by 5 bases and J by 0 bases, and 17 bases separated the two germline ends. There are 17 residues in the CDR3. Written as DNA, the CDR3 is TGTGCCTGGGATGAGACGAGTACAGGCTCTGGGGCCAACGTCCTGACTTTC. Translating gives CAWDETSTGSGANVLTF.

This clonotype turned up a few times. The chain is built from TRBV5-5 and TRBJ1-5, with D perhaps TRBD1 (5 bases). Trimming took 4 bases from V and 3 from J, leaving 14 bases between them. There are 15 residues in the CDR3. CDR1 SGHKS and CDR2 YYEKEE come from the germline V gene (reference sequence). This CDR3 reads CASSTQEGDNQPQHF. The CDR3 nucleotides read TGTGCCAGCAGCACACAGGAAGGCGACAATCAGCCCCAGCATTTT.

This clonotype was seen ten or more times. The J gene is TRBJ1-6, the V gene TRBV12-3 or TRBV12-4; D remains ambiguous. The CDR3 is 16 amino acids. V lost 3 bases and J 0 bases, leaving 9 bases between the germline ends. The CDR3 nucleotides are TGTGCCAGCAGTTTTTCTCTCCCCTCCTATAATTCACCCCTCCACTTT. Protein: CASSFSLPSYNSPLHF.

Comments on this clonotype: At one of its ends the junction is not consistent with the germline gene, which may arise from a read error. This chain connects TRBV15 to TRBJ1-4, with unresolved D. Germline V lookup: CDR1 LNHNV, CDR2 YYDKDF (reference sequence). The CDR3 runs to 14 residues. CDR3 DNA: TGTCCCACCAGCAGAGAACTAACTGATGAAAAACTGTTTTTT. Protein sequence: CPTSRELTDEKLFF.

The gene calls are TRBV5-1 and TRBJ1-3; TRBD1 agrees at 7 bases. The length of the CDR3 is 16 residues. Germline CDR1 and CDR2: SGHRS and YFSETQ. J gave up 2 bases and V 3 bases, and 8 bases lay outside the gene matches. The DNA for the CDR3 is TGCGCCAGCAGCTCGGTCGTAGGGACAGCTGGAAACACCATATATTTT. Translated: CASSSVVGTAGNTIYF.

This clonotype was seen repeatedly, ten times or more. One end of the junction is discordant with germline, which a read error may explain. The chain recombines TRBV7-6 with TRBJ2-3; 12 bases match TRBD2. Per the germline V gene, CDR1 is SGHVS and CDR2 is FNYEAQ. This CDR3 spans 15 amino acids. The CDR3 sequence is CASSLAGGRTDTQYF. CDR3 sequence (DNA): TGTGCCAGCAGCCTAGCGGGGGGGCGCACAGATACGCAGTATTTT.

The chain has TRBV3-1 and TRBJ2-3; 8 nucleotides agree with TRBD2. With 2 bases clipped from V and 0 bases from J, the junction kept 22 bases outside the gene matches. CDR3 size: 22 residues. The germline CDR1 and CDR2 sequences are LGHDT and YNNKEL (reference sequence). CDR3 coding DNA: TGTGCCAGCAGCCAAACTCTCCCTCGGGGAGCGGGGGTCTATTCTAGCACAGATACGCAGTATTTT. It specifies CASSQTLPRGAGVYSSTDTQYF.

This clonotype was counted many times. The V call is TRBV9, the J call TRBJ2-1, with TRBD1 as a possible D gene (5 bases). Trimming stripped 0 bases from V and 0 bases from J, with 7 bases between. The CDR3 runs to 15 residues. Germline V gene data show CDR1 as SGDLS and CDR2 as YYNGEE. As DNA, the CDR3 is TGTGCCAGCAGCGTAGCAGGGATCTCCTACAATGAGCAGTTCTTC. Amino acids: CASSVAGISYNEQFF.

At least ten counts were recorded for this clonotype. The V and J genes are TRBV28 and TRBJ2-2; D ambiguous. Trimming took off 2 bases at V and 6 bases at J, with 4 bases between the two ends. Germline V gene sequence: CDR1 MDHEN, CDR2 SYDVKM. This CDR3 is built from 12 residues. In nucleotides, the CDR3 is TGTGCCAGCAGTTTAACCCCCGGGGAGCTGTTTTTT. Protein: CASSLTPGELFF.

The table lists this clonotype with many counts. The chain has TRBV12-3 or TRBV12-4 and TRBJ2-5; TRBD1 agrees at 7 bases. The CDR3 is made up of 14 amino acids. J gave up 5 bases and V 6 bases, and 9 bases lay outside the gene matches. The CDR3 DNA sequence: TGTGCCAGCAGCCCTAACAACAGGGGTGAGACCCAGTACTTC. As protein: CASSPNNRGETQYF.

This clonotype appeared many times. The chain joins TRBV10-3 to TRBJ2-2; 11 nucleotides match TRBD1. Trimming took 10 bases from V and 7 from J; bases not matched to a gene: 14. The germline V gene encodes CDR1 ENHRY and CDR2 SYGVKD. This CDR3 is 16 amino acids long. In DNA form, the CDR3 reads TGTGCCACCACTTGGACAGGGGGCAGCGGGGGCGGGGAGCTGTTTTTT. Protein: CATTWTGGSGGGELFF.

This clonotype was found many times. The chain has TRBV5-1 and TRBJ1-3; D is undetermined. The CDR3 is made up of 15 amino acids. Germline lookup yields CDR1 SGHRS and CDR2 YFSETQ. The germline V and J ends were trimmed by 7 bases and 0 bases, with 14 bases remaining between them. The DNA for the CDR3 is TGCGCCAGCGGCAACTTATCGAGCTCTGGAAACACCATATATTTT. Encoded protein: CASGNLSSSGNTIYF. Supplemented by reference TRBV5-1 and TRBJ1-3, the full variable domain reads KAGVTQTPRYLIKTRGQQVTLSCSPISGHRSVSWYQQTPGQGLQFLFEYFSETQRNKGNFPGRFSGRQFSNSRSEMNVSTLELGDSALYLCASGNLSSSGNTIYFGEGSWLTVV.

This clonotype was seen ten or more times. V gene TRBV18 combines with J gene TRBJ2-3; no clear D gene. The CDR3 loop spans 12 amino acids. V was clipped by 3 bases and J by 0 bases, with 1 base between them. Germline values: CDR1 KGHSH, CDR2 LQKENI. The CDR3 DNA sequence: TGTGCCAGCTCACCCAGCACAGATACGCAGTATTTT. This codes for CASSPSTDTQYF.

Concerning this clonotype: This may be a read error: a much more frequent sequence differs by one nucleotide. J is TRBJ2-2 and V is TRBV12-3 or TRBV12-4, with D maybe TRBD2 (6 bases). V lost 3 bases to trimming and J lost 2 bases, with 10 bases between them. CDR3 length: 15 residues. CDR3: CASSLEGNNTGELFF. The CDR3 DNA sequence: TGTGCCAGCAGTTTGGAGGGGAATAACACCGGGGAGCTGTTTTTT.

For this clonotype: A single base separates this from a much larger clone, so it may be a read error. The chain recombines TRBV28 with TRBJ2-7; the match to TRBD2 covers 13 bases. V lost 10 bases and J lost 5; bases outside the gene matches: 17. The CDR3 runs to 17 residues. CDR1 and CDR2 (germline): MDHEN, SYDVKM. CDR3 bases: TGTGCCAACCGGTTTTTCCGGACTAGCGGGAGCCAGGACGAGCAGTACTTC. Protein product: CANRFFRTSGSQDEQYF.

The rearrangement joins TRBV27 to TRBJ2-3; weak D call: TRBD1 (6 bases). Trimming removed 5 bases at V and 7 bases at J, with 16 bases between. This CDR3 is built from 14 residues. Germline V gene sequence: CDR1 MNHEY, CDR2 SMNVEV (reference sequence). CDR3 protein: CASSLRDTRNTQYF. DNA for the CDR3: TGTGCCAGCAGTCTAAGGGACACCCGTAATACGCAGTATTTT.

This rearrangement joins TRBV15 to TRBJ2-1, with D perhaps matching TRBD2 (6 bases). Germline-derived CDR1 and CDR2 are LNHNV and YYDKDF (reference sequence). The CDR3 extends over 13 amino acids. The V end lost 8 bases, the J end lost 10 bases, and 18 bases lay between the germline ends. CDR3 coding DNA: TGTGCCACCGGCGGACCGGGAGCGGACGAGCAGTTCTTC. It codes for CATGGPGADEQFF.

This clonotype occurred many times. The CDR3 loop is CSASIAGANTGELFF. In DNA form, the CDR3 reads TGCAGTGCTAGTATTGCAGGGGCCAACACCGGGGAGCTGTTTTTT. The chain links TRBV20-1 to TRBJ2-2, with a weak D call TRBD1 (6 bases). Per the germline V gene, CDR1 is DFQATT and CDR2 is SNEGSKA (reference sequence). The CDR3 totals 15 residues. V lost 3 bases, J lost 2 bases, and 13 bases lay in between.

This clonotype was found many times. The J gene is TRBJ1-2, the V gene TRBV29-1; possibly TRBD1 for D (6 bases). CDR1 and CDR2 from the germline V gene are SQVTM and ANQGSEA. Trimming took 7 bases from V and 4 from J, leaving 16 bases between them. The CDR3 consists of 13 residues. The chain's CDR3 is CSAGPQGSYGYTF. The CDR3 nucleotides are TGCAGCGCCGGACCCCAGGGGAGCTATGGCTACACCTTC. Full variable domain (outside the CDR3, taken from reference TRBV29-1 and TRBJ1-2): SAVISQKPSRDICQRGTSLTIQCQVDSQVTMMFWYRQQPGQSLTLIATANQGSEATYESGFVIDKFPISRPNLTFSTLTVSNMSPEDSSIYLCSAGPQGSYGYTFGSGTRLTVV.

This clonotype showed up many times. The V call is TRBV29-1, the J call TRBJ1-1, with unresolved D. V lost 2 bases, J lost 8 bases, and 12 bases lay in between. The germline CDR1 and CDR2 sequences are SQVTM and ANQGSEA. This CDR3 contains 12 residues. CDR3 bases: TGCAGCGTTGAATTTCCCAGCACCGAAGCTTTCTTT. As protein: CSVEFPSTEAFF.

This clonotype was seen just once. V and J are TRBV20-1 and TRBJ1-1, with no clear D. V lost 5 bases to trimming and J lost 0 bases, with 10 bases between them. The CDR3 has 13 amino acids. CDR1 DFQATT and CDR2 SNEGSKA come from the germline V gene (reference sequence). The CDR3 region is CSAGRVMNTEAFF. CDR3 sequence (DNA): TGCAGTGCTGGAAGGGTGATGAACACTGAAGCTTTCTTT.

This clonotype was counted many times. The chain links TRBV6-5 to TRBJ2-3; TRBD2 matches 10 bases. The V gene's germline CDR1 is MNHEY and CDR2 SVGAGI. The CDR3 is 17 residues long. J lost 3 bases, V lost 0 bases, and 6 bases had no gene match. CDR3 loop: CASSYSWVAGGTDTQYF. As DNA, the CDR3 is TGTGCCAGCAGTTACTCTTGGGTAGCGGGGGGAACAGATACGCAGTATTTT.

V usage is TRBV5-1 and J usage is TRBJ2-7, with 7 bases identical to TRBD2. Germline V lookup: CDR1 SGHRS, CDR2 YFSETQ. V trimming: 1 base; J trimming: 0 bases; junction bases outside the gene matches: 4. This CDR3 contains 15 residues. This CDR3 is CASSLYSGDSYEQYF. In DNA, the CDR3 is TGCGCCAGCAGCTTGTACAGCGGGGACTCCTACGAGCAGTACTTC.

The table lists this clonotype with many counts. The chain joins TRBV28 to TRBJ1-1; D is unclear. The CDR3 runs to 14 residues. In germline, CDR1 is MDHEN, CDR2 SYDVKM. Trimming pared 6 bases from V and 5 bases from J, leaving 16 bases between. The CDR3 spells CASSSVGSRTEAFF. The CDR3 DNA follows: TGTGCCAGCAGCTCGGTCGGGTCTAGGACTGAAGCTTTCTTT. Full variable domain (rest looked up from reference TRBV28 and TRBJ1-1): DVKVTQSSRYLVKRTGEKVFLECVQDMDHENMFWYRQDPGLGLRLIYFSYDVKMKEKGDIPEGYSVSREKKERFSLILESASTNQTSMYLCASSSVGSRTEAFFGQGTRLTVV.

The table lists this clonotype with many counts. The V and J genes are TRBV7-3 and TRBJ2-5, with D possibly TRBD2 on 6 matching bases. V gave up 5 bases and J gave up 2 bases, with 9 bases separating them. The CDR3 is 13 residues long. Germline lookup yields CDR1 SGHTA and CDR2 FQGTGA. CDR3 sequence: CASSTSGQETQYF. In DNA, the CDR3 is TGTGCCAGCAGCACCAGCGGGCAAGAGACCCAGTACTTC.

This clonotype was counted many times. One junction end does not reproduce the germline sequence, and a read error may be involved. This chain links TRBV6-6 with TRBJ2-1, with 13 bases that match TRBD2. The CDR3 has 17 residues. CDR1 is MNHNY, CDR2 SVGAGI, per germline (reference sequence). This CDR3 is CASGTSGNFRGPNAQFF. The CDR3 region has the DNA TGTGCCAGCGGGACTAGCGGGAATTTCCGGGGACCCAATGCGCAGTTCTTC.

This clonotype has a count of ten or more. This chain uses TRBV20-1 with TRBJ2-3; D is uncertain. V was trimmed by 0 bases and J by 1 base, leaving 11 bases between them. Germline-derived CDR1 and CDR2 are DFQATT and SNEGSKA (reference sequence). CDR3 length: 15 amino acids. CDR3 sequence (DNA): TGCAGTGCTAGAGATTTGCGGCAGGGCACAGATACGCAGTATTTT. Encoded protein: CSARDLRQGTDTQYF.

This clonotype was counted ten times or more. This chain joins TRBV3-1 and TRBJ2-7, with 11 bases identical to TRBD2. V shed 4 bases, J shed 2 bases, and the junction held 1 base outside the gene matches. The length of the CDR3 is 14 residues. From germline, CDR1 is LGHDT and CDR2 YNNKEL (reference sequence). CDR3 region: CASSRLAGTYEQYF. The CDR3, as DNA: TGTGCCAGCAGCCGACTAGCGGGGACCTACGAGCAGTACTTC.